These 18 T cell receptor beta chains originate from one sample sequenced in a study of beta chain features in type 1 diabetes. Antigens of these TCRs are unknown. Findings and caveats of the study: Moderate yet significant TCRB CDR3 shortening was seen in Type 1 diabetes patients in all four CD4+ subsets.

Sequenced material consisted of expressed TCRB transcripts (all of the isolated RNA was reverse transcribed). Sequencing used immunoSEQ multiplex PCR; TCRdb keeps in-frame clones, though not all of them. The sample records 120,000 or so clones, around 16% being singletons. The sequenced sample consisted of central memory CD4+ T cells from blood. Receptors originate from a man younger than 30 with type 1 diabetes.

The chain carries TRBV7-2 and TRBJ2-2; D remains unclear. The CDR3 length is 15 residues. Germline-derived CDR1 and CDR2 are SGHTA and FQGNSA. The V end was cut by 2 bases, the J end by 5 bases, with 12 bases between. CDR3 bases: TGTGCCAGCAGCTTAAGCAACGGTGGTACCGGGGAGCTGTTTTTT. Translation: CASSLSNGGTGELFF.

This clone has a handful of counts. The V call is TRBV15, the J call TRBJ1-2; D perhaps matches TRBD1 (6 bases). The CDR3 sequence is 13 residues long. The germline V gene encodes CDR1 LNHNV and CDR2 YYDKDF (reference sequence). Trimming took 6 bases from V and 8 from J, leaving 16 bases between them. The CDR3 reads CATRRGTGIGYTF. The CDR3 nucleotides read TGTGCCACCAGGAGGGGAACAGGGATAGGCTACACCTTC.

The sample holds a few counts of this clone. The rearrangement links TRBV30 to TRBJ1-5; D is possibly TRBD1 (6 bases). The CDR3 length is 14 residues. The germline V gene encodes CDR1 GTSNPN and CDR2 SVGIG (reference sequence). The ends were cut back, 1 base at V and 4 bases at J, with 11 bases in the middle. The DNA of the CDR3 is TGTGCCTGGAGTGCACAACAGGGAAATCAGCCCCAGCATTTT. Residues: CAWSAQQGNQPQHF.

The V gene is TRBV28, the J gene TRBJ1-5, with 7 bases identical to TRBD1. V shed 5 bases, J shed 4 bases, and the junction held 8 bases outside the gene matches. The CDR3 extends over 15 amino acids. Looked up from germline, CDR1 is MDHEN and CDR2 is SYDVKM. The CDR3 loop is CASSPAGTENQPQHF. The CDR3 nucleotides are TGTGCCAGCAGTCCAGCCGGGACAGAAAATCAGCCCCAGCATTTT.

This clone was detected a few times. The CDR3 region is CASSQRGTGRGYTF. In DNA form, the CDR3 reads TGTGCCAGCAGCCAACGCGGGACAGGGCGTGGCTACACCTTC. The chain uses TRBV25-1 and TRBJ1-2; 9 bases are shared with TRBD1. Germline CDR1 is MGHDK and CDR2 is SYGVNS. CDR3 length: 14 residues. With 6 bases clipped from V and 7 bases from J, the junction kept 9 bases outside the gene matches.

This clone was observed a few times. The CDR3 spells CASSLGTEPSNEQFF. CDR3 DNA: TGTGCCAGCAGCTTGGGGACAGAACCGAGCAATGAGCAGTTCTTC. The V call is TRBV7-6, the J call TRBJ2-1, with 7 bases lining up with TRBD1. This CDR3 comprises 15 residues. Germline values: CDR1 SGHVS, CDR2 FNYEAQ. The trim removed 3 bases at V and 6 bases at J, leaving 8 bases unmatched.

The CDR3 here is CAWRVKTSSGNTIYF. Written as DNA, the CDR3 is TGTGCCTGGAGGGTGAAGACCTCCTCTGGAAACACCATATATTTT. The V call is TRBV30, the J call TRBJ1-3, with D unclear. Trimming took 3 bases from V and 0 from J, leaving 12 bases between them. The CDR3 spans 15 residues. Germline CDR1 is GTSNPN and CDR2 is SVGIG (reference sequence).

This clone has a handful of counts. The gene calls are TRBV27 and TRBJ2-1; the match to TRBD1 covers 8 bases. Looked up from germline, CDR1 is MNHEY and CDR2 is SMNVEV (reference sequence). V lost 3 bases and J lost 7; bases outside the gene matches: 8. CDR3 length: 15 residues. In nucleotides, the CDR3 is TGTGCCAGCAGTTTGATAGGACAGGGTTGGAATGAGCAGTTCTTC. Its protein is CASSLIGQGWNEQFF.

The V gene is TRBV2, the J gene TRBJ2-5; 10 bases align to TRBD1. Unmatched junction bases numbered 2, after V lost 8 bases and J lost 5 bases. Germline V gene data show CDR1 as SNHLY and CDR2 as FYNNEI. CDR3 length: 12 amino acids. The CDR3 DNA is TGTGCCAGCCGGGACAGGGGCGAGACCCAGTACTTC. Translating it yields CASRDRGETQYF. Full variable domain (missing parts from reference TRBV2 and TRBJ2-5): EPEVTQTPSHQVTQMGQEVILRCVPISNHLYFYWYRQILGQKVEFLVSFYNNEISEKSEIFDDQFSVERPDGSNFTLKIRSTKLEDSAMYFCASRDRGETQYFGPGTRLLVL.

This clone was observed a handful of times. The gene calls are TRBV28 and TRBJ1-2; no clear D gene. Germline V gene data show CDR1 as MDHEN and CDR2 as SYDVKM. This CDR3 has 12 residues. V lost 3 bases, J lost 7 bases, and 9 bases lay in between. CDR3 nucleotides: TGTGCCAGCAGTTTGCGCAGTCTTGGCTACACCTTC. Its translation is CASSLRSLGYTF.

The genes are TRBV7-2 and TRBJ1-1, with D hard to call. Looked up from germline, CDR1 is SGHTA and CDR2 is FQGNSA. V was trimmed by 1 base and J by 0 bases, leaving 3 bases between them. The CDR3 extends over 13 amino acids. DNA of the CDR3: TGTGCCAGCAGCTTAGGAATGAACACTGAAGCTTTCTTT. This translates into CASSLGMNTEAFF.

The sample holds one count of this clone. The chain is built from TRBV28 and TRBJ2-5; D may match TRBD1 or TRBD2 (5 bases each). Germline CDR1 reads MDHEN; CDR2 reads SYDVKM. The V and J ends lost 5 bases and 2 bases respectively, with 15 bases between them. The CDR3 is made up of 15 amino acids. The CDR3 coding sequence is TGTGCCAGCAGTGAATCAGGGAGAGCACAAGAGACCCAGTACTTC. Residues: CASSESGRAQETQYF.

CDR3 region: CSVLGQGHSYEQYF. DNA of the CDR3: TGCAGCGTACTGGGACAGGGGCACTCCTACGAGCAGTACTTC. The chain has TRBV29-1 and TRBJ2-7, with 10 bases matching TRBD1. CDR1 is SQVTM, CDR2 ANQGSEA, per germline. J lost 0 bases, V lost 6 bases, and 5 bases had no gene match. The CDR3 contains 14 residues.

V is TRBV7-9 and J is TRBJ2-2; no firm D call. V was clipped by 3 bases and J by 6 bases, with 11 bases between them. This CDR3 region has 14 residues. From germline, CDR1 is SEHNR and CDR2 FQNEAQ (reference sequence). CDR3 in DNA: TGTGCCAGCAGCTTGGGCAGTCCGGCCGGGGAGCTGTTTTTT. Amino acid sequence: CASSLGSPAGELFF. Combining the CDR3 with reference TRBV7-9 and TRBJ2-2 gives the whole variable domain DTGVSQNPRHKITKRGQNVTFRCDPISEHNRLYWYRQTLGQGPEFLTYFQNEAQLEKSRLLSDRFSAERPKGSFSTLEIQRTEQGDSAMYLCASSLGSPAGELFFGEGSRLTVL.

This chain uses TRBV5-1 with TRBJ2-3, with D possibly being TRBD2 (5 bases). V shed 5 bases and J shed 9 bases, with 10 bases lying between them. CDR3 size: 11 residues. Germline-derived CDR1 and CDR2 are SGHRS and YFSETQ. CDR3 protein: CASRSDWTQYF. In nucleotides, the CDR3 is TGCGCCAGCAGATCGGACTGGACGCAGTATTTT.

This clone turned up a few times. Additional DNA sequences in this sample encode the identical CDR3. CDR3 coding DNA: TGTGCCAGCAGCTTCCCGACTAGCGGGGTAGAGACCCAGTACTTC. This translates into CASSFPTSGVETQYF. The chain employs TRBV7-2 and TRBJ2-5; 11 positions agree with TRBD2. The CDR3 length is 15 residues. The trim removed 3 bases at V and 4 bases at J, leaving 4 bases unmatched. CDR1 is SGHTA, CDR2 FQGNSA, per germline.

V and J are TRBV20-1 and TRBJ1-5, with D unresolved. Trimming pared 8 bases from V and 5 bases from J, leaving 7 bases between. Germline lookup yields CDR1 DFQATT and CDR2 SNEGSKA (reference sequence). There are 10 residues in the CDR3. This CDR3 is CSFGYQPQHF. The DNA of the CDR3 is TGCAGTTTCGGGTATCAGCCCCAGCATTTT.

This clone came up a few times. The chain combines TRBV5-1 with TRBJ2-5, with D unresolved. The germline CDR1 and CDR2 sequences are SGHRS and YFSETQ. The CDR3 loop spans 12 amino acids. The V gene lost 4 bases and the J gene lost 1 base, with 5 bases spanning the gap. The CDR3: CASSRSQETQYF. The CDR3 nucleotides read TGCGCCAGCAGCCGCTCCCAAGAGACCCAGTACTTC. Together with reference TRBV5-1 and TRBJ2-5, the CDR3 gives the full variable domain: KAGVTQTPRYLIKTRGQQVTLSCSPISGHRSVSWYQQTPGQGLQFLFEYFSETQRNKGNFPGRFSGRQFSNSRSEMNVSTLELGDSALYLCASSRSQETQYFGPGTRLLVL.